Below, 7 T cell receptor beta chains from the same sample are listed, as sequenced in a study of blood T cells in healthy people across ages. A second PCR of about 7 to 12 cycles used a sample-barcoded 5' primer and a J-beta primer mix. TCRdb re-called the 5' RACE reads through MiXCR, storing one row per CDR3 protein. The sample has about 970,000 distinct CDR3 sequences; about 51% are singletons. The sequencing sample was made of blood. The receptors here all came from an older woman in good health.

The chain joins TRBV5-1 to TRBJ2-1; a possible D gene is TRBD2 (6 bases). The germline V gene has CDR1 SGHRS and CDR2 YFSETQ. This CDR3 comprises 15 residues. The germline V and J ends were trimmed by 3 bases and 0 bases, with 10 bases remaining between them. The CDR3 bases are TGCGCCAGCAGCTGGGACTGGAGCTCCTACAATGAGCAGTTCTTC. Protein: CASSWDWSSYNEQFF.

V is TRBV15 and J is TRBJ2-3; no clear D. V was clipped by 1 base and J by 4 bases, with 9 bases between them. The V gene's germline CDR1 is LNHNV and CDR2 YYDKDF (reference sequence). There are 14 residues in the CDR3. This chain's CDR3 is CATSRGRLPDTQYF. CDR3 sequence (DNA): TGTGCCACCAGCAGAGGGCGGCTGCCAGATACGCAGTATTTT.

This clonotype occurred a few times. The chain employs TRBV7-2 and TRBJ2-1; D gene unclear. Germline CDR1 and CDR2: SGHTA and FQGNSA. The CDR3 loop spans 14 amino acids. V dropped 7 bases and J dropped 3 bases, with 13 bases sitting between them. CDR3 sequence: CASTQRRDYNEQFF. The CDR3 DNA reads TGTGCCAGCACCCAGCGAAGGGACTACAATGAGCAGTTCTTC.

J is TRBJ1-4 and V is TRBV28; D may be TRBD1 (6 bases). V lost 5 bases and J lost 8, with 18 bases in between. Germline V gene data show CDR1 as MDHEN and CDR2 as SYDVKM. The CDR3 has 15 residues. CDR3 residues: CASSPQQGTREKLFF. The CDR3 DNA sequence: TGTGCCAGCAGTCCACAACAGGGAACGCGCGAAAAACTGTTTTTT.

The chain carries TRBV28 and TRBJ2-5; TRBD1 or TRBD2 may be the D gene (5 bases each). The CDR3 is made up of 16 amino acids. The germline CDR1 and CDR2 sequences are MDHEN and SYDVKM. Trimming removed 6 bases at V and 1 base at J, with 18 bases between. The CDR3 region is CASRPGTEILQETQYF. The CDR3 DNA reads TGTGCCAGCAGGCCCGGGACGGAAATTCTCCAAGAGACCCAGTACTTC.

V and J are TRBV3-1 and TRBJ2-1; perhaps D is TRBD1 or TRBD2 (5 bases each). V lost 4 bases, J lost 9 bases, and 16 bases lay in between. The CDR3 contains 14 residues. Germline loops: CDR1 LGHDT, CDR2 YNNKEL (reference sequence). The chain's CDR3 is CASSLENGAGEQFF. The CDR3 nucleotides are TGTGCCAGCAGCCTCGAGAATGGGGCGGGTGAGCAGTTCTTC.

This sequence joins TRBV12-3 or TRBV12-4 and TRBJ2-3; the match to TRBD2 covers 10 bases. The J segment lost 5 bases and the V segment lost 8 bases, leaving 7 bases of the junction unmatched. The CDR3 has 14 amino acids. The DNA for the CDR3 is TGTGCCAGCGTTGCTAGCGGGAGTATAGATACGCAGTATTTT. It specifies CASVASGSIDTQYF.